The rows below give T cell receptor beta chains drawn from one sample of a study of cytomegalovirus exposure and HLA in healthy donors. Using immunoSEQ multiplex PCR, the repertoire was profiled, and TCRdb retains in-frame clones only, with some absent. The sample records around 140,000 clones, approximately 80% being singletons. Sequencing was carried out using PBMCs. Receptors were obtained from a woman aged 40 to 50 in good health and CMV-seronegative. Both conserved end residues are trimmed from each CDR3. Size tells how often a clone was seen (once, few, many) or the class of an expanded clone, and some rows leave it out.

CDR3 protein,J gene,V gene,clone size,CDR3 length
ASSRTTGSNSPLH,TRBJ1-6,TRBV7-9,-,13
ASSQDRGQGGAF,TRBJ1-1,TRBV4-3,-,12
ASSQDWGPGTEAF,TRBJ1-1,TRBV4-3,-,13
ASSLGHYYGYT,TRBJ1-2,TRBV27,-,11
ASSRDRGNFYGYT,TRBJ1-2,TRBV6-5,-,13
ASSPRTGDGELF,TRBJ2-2,TRBV18,-,12
ATQSQGSSYEQY,-,TRBV2,-,12
ASSELRGEHYGYT,TRBJ1-2,TRBV6-1,-,13
ASSLERGNTDTQY,TRBJ2-3,TRBV5-1,-,13
ASSPQGWNEQF,TRBJ2-1,TRBV6-5,-,11
ASSWPGQGASYEQY,TRBJ2-7,TRBV5-1,-,14
ASSLGLTEAF,TRBJ1-1,TRBV5-6,-,10
ASNLRGGAGELF,TRBJ2-2,TRBV6-5,-,12
ASSLGGQAF,TRBJ1-1,TRBV28,once,9
ASSQDPDSSYNSPLH,TRBJ1-6,TRBV4-2,-,15
AWSLTGEGSNQPQH,TRBJ1-5,TRBV30,-,14
ASSQRLGENTEAF,TRBJ1-1,TRBV4-3,many,13
ATSTTGTAYRETQY,TRBJ2-5,TRBV15,-,14
TTSGTGGSDYGYT,TRBJ1-2,TRBV28,-,13
ASSGGGLDTQY,TRBJ2-3,TRBV9,-,11
SARGEYEQY,TRBJ2-7,TRBV20-1,-,9
ASSSSTSRQAYGYT,TRBJ1-2,TRBV5-1,-,14
SVGAGGWNTEAF,TRBJ1-1,TRBV29-1,-,12
ASSPGTKNYGYT,TRBJ1-2,TRBV5-1,few,12
ATSAQSGRGNTEAF,TRBJ1-1,TRBV15,-,14
ASSSSTGWNSPLH,TRBJ1-6,TRBV7-9,-,13